The clone carrying this T cell receptor (beta chain) showed up just a few times. No antigen is known for it. This specimen belongs to a study of CD8 T cells in ankylosing spondylitis. General study results and limits: Several highly homologous variants made up a TCR beta motif, and this motif appeared characteristic of ankylosing spondylitis blood. It was reported that disease-linked clones were significantly enriched in matched ankylosing spondylitis synovial fluid.

The TCR beta libraries were generated through quantitative 5'-RACE incorporating molecular barcodes. One entry per CDR3 protein results from TCRdb running MiXCR on the 5' RACE reads. The sample carries more than 400,000 distinct CDR3 sequences, approximately 5.3% recorded once. The specimen was blood, either unsorted or a sorted T cell fraction (not recorded which). The origin of this receptor is a male donor with ankylosing spondylitis.

This chain's CDR3 is CASSYSLGEEETQYF. The CDR3 nucleotides are TGTGCCAGCAGTTACTCTCTCGGGGAGGAAGAGACCCAGTACTTC. This chain uses TRBV6-5 with TRBJ2-5, with D perhaps matching TRBD2 (6 bases). Germline CDR1 reads MNHEY; CDR2 reads SVGAGI. CDR3 length equals 15 residues. The germline V and J ends were trimmed by 0 bases and 3 bases, with 11 bases remaining between them.